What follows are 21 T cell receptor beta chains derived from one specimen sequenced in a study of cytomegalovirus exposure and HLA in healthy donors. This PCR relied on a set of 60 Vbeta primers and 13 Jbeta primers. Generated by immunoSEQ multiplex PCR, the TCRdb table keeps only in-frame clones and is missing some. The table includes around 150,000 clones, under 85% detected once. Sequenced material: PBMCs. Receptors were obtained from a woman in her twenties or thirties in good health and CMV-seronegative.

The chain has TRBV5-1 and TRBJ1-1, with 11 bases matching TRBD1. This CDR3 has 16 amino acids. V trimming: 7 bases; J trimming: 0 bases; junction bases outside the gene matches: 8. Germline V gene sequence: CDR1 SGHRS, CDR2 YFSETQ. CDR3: CASRGQGANMNTEAFF. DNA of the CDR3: TGCGCCAGCCGCGGACAGGGGGCGAACATGAACACTGAAGCTTTCTTT.

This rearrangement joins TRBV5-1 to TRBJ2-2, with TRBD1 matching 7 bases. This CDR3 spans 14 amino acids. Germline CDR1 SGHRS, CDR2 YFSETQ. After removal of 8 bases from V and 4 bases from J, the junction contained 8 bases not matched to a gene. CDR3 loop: CASSGTVGTGELFF. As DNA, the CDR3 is TGCGCCAGTTCCGGGACAGTTGGCACCGGGGAGCTGTTTTTT.

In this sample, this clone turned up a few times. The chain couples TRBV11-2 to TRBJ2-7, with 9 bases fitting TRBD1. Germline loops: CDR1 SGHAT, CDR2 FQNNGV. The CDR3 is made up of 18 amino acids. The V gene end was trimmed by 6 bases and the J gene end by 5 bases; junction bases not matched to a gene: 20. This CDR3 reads CASSPLRPGQGISHEQYF. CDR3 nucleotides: TGTGCCAGCAGTCCCCTCCGCCCGGGACAGGGAATTTCCCACGAGCAGTACTTC.

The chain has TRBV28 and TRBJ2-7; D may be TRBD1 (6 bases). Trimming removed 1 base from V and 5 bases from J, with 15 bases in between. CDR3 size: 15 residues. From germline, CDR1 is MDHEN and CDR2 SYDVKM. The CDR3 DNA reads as TGTGCCAGCAGTTTATCCGGGACATGGGACCACGAGCAGTACTTC. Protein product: CASSLSGTWDHEQYF.

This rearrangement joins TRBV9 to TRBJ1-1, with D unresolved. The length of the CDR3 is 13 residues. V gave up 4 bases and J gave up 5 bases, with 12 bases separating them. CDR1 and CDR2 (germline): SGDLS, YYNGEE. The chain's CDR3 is CASSPQLRTEAFF. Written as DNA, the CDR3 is TGTGCCAGCAGCCCCCAGTTGAGGACTGAAGCTTTCTTT.

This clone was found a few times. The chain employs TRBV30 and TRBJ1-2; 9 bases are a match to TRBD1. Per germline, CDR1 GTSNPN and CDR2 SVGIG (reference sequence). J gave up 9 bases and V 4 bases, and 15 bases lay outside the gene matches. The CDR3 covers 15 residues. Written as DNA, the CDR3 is TGTGCCTGGAAAACCTCGACGGGACAGGGTTCGAGCTACACCTTC. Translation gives CAWKTSTGQGSSYTF.

The CDR3 nucleotides read TGTGCCAGCAGCTTAGCGTCGGGAGCTTATTCACCCCTCCACTTT. Translation: CASSLASGAYSPLHF. The V call is TRBV7-8, the J call TRBJ1-6; D is unclear. Germline-derived CDR1 and CDR2 are SGHVS and FQNEAQ. This CDR3 region has 15 residues. The V end was cut by 0 bases, the J end by 8 bases, with 11 bases between.

CDR3 bases: TGTGCCAGCAGATCATCCCAACAGGGGGCGCTGGGCTACACCTTC. This sequence encodes CASRSSQQGALGYTF. The chain joins TRBV7-2 to TRBJ1-2; TRBD1 matches 9 bases. The CDR3 extends over 15 amino acids. Germline V gives CDR1 SGHTA, CDR2 FQGNSA. V lost 6 bases to trimming and J lost 8 bases; unmatched junction nucleotides: 13.

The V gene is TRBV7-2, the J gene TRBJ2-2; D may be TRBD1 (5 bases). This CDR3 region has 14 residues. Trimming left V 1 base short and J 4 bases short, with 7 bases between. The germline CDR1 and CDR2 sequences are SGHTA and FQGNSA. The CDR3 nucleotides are TGTGCCAGCAGCTTAGGACAGCTCACCGGGGAGCTGTTTTTT. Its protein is CASSLGQLTGELFF.

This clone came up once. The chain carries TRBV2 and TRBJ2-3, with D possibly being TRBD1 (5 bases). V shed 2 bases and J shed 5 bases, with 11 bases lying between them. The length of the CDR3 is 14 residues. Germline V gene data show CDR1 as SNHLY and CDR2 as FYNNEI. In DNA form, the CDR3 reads TGTGCCAGCAGTGAAAGGGCCCAGGGAGATACGCAGTATTTT. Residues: CASSERAQGDTQYF.

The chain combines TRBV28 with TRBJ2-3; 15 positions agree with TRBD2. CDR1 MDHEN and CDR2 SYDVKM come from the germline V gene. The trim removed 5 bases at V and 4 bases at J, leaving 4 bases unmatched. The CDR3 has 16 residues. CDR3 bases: TGTGCCAGCAGTCTTGGACTAGCGGGGGGGCCAGATACGCAGTATTTT. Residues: CASSLGLAGGPDTQYF.

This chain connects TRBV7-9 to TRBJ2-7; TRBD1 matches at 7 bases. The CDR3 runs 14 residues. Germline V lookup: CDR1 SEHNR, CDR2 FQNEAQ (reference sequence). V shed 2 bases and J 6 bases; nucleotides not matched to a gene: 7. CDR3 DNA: TGTGCCAGCAGCTTACTTACAGGGGTCAGCGAGCAGTACTTC. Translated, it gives CASSLLTGVSEQYF.

The CDR3 here is CASSEEAGAFF. The CDR3 DNA reads as TGTGCCAGCAGTGAAGAGGCGGGGGCTTTCTTT. This chain uses TRBV2 with TRBJ1-1; D is ambiguous. The CDR3 is made up of 11 amino acids. V lost 1 base, J lost 11 bases, and 8 bases lay in between. The germline CDR1 and CDR2 sequences are SNHLY and FYNNEI. The full variable domain, rest sourced from reference TRBV2 and TRBJ1-1, is EPEVTQTPSHQVTQMGQEVILRCVPISNHLYFYWYRQILGQKVEFLVSFYNNEISEKSEIFDDQFSVERPDGSNFTLKIRSTKLEDSAMYFCASSEEAGAFFGQGTRLTVV.

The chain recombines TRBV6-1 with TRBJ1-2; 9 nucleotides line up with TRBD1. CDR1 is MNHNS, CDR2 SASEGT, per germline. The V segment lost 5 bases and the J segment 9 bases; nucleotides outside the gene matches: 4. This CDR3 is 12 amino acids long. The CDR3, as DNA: TGTGCCAGCAGTTGGGACAGGGTTAGCTACACCTTC. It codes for CASSWDRVSYTF.

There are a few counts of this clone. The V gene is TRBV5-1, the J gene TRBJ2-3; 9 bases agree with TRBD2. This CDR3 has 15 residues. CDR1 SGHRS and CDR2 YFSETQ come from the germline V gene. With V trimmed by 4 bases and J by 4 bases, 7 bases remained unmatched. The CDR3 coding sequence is TGCGCCAGCAGCGCCGGGACTAGCCAGGCAGATACGCAGTATTTT. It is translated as CASSAGTSQADTQYF.

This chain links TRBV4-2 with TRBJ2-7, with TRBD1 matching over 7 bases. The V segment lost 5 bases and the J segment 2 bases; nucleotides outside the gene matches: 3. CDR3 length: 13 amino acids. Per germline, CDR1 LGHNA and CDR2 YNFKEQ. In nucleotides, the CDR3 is TGTGCCAGCAGCGAAGGGACAGCCTACGAGCAGTACTTC. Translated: CASSEGTAYEQYF.

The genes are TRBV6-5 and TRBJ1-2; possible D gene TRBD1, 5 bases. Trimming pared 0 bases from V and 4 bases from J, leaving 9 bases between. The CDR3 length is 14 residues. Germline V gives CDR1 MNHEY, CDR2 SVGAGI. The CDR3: CASSYSVGGYGYTF. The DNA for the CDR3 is TGTGCCAGCAGTTACTCGGTGGGGGGCTATGGCTACACCTTC.

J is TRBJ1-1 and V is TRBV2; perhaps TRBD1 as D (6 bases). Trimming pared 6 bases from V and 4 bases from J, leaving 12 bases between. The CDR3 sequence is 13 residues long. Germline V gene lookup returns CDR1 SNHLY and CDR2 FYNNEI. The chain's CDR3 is CASRQGKGTEAFF. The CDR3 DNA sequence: TGTGCCAGCAGGCAGGGGAAGGGCACTGAAGCTTTCTTT.

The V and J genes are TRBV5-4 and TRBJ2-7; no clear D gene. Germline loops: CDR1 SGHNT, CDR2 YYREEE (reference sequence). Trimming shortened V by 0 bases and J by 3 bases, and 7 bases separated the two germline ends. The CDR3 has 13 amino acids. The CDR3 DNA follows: TGTGCCAGCAGCTTGGGTGTGAGCTACGAGCAGTACTTC. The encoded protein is CASSLGVSYEQYF.

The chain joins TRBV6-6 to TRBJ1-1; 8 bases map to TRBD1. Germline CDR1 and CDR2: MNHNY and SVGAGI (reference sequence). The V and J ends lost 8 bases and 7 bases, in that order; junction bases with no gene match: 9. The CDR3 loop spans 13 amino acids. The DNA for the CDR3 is TGTGCCAGCTCCAAAGGGACAGGCGTTGAAGCTTTCTTT. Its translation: CASSKGTGVEAFF.

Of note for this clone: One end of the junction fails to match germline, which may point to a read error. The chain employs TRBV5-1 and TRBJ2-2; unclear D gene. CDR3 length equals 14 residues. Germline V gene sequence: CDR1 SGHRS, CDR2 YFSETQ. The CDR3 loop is CASRLDGNTGELFF. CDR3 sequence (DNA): TGCGCCAGCAGATTGGACGGGAACACCGGGGAGCTGTTTTTT.